What follows are 5 T cell receptor beta chains derived from one specimen sequenced in a study of T cells in Graves' hyperthyroidism and ophthalmopathy. RNA transcripts gave rise to amplified TCR beta CDR3 regions. The HTBI primer set drove a first-round RT-PCR of the TCR CDR3. From the multiplex PCR reads, TCRdb called clonotypes with MiXCR, one entry per CDR3 protein. The sample lists roughly 570,000 distinct CDR3 sequences, more than 15% occurring once. The source material was blood. These receptors came from a woman in her 30s with Graves' hyperthyroidism.

This clonotype was recorded at least ten times. V and J are TRBV12-3 or TRBV12-4 and TRBJ2-1, with 12 bases matching TRBD2. V dropped 7 bases and J dropped 6; count of bases not matched to a gene: 7. The CDR3 consists of 15 residues. CDR3 nucleotide sequence: TGTGCCAGCACTCGACTAGCGGGAGCGCGCAATGAGCAGTTCTTC. It yields the protein CASTRLAGARNEQFF.

This clonotype was recorded many times. The chain is built from TRBV20-1 and TRBJ1-4, with D possibly being TRBD1 (6 bases). Germline V gene sequence: CDR1 DFQATT, CDR2 SNEGSKA (reference sequence). The length of the CDR3 is 16 residues. V dropped 5 bases and J dropped 4 bases, with 20 bases sitting between them. The CDR3 sequence: CSAAKNTGFVNEKLFF. The CDR3 DNA sequence: TGCAGTGCTGCCAAGAATACAGGGTTTGTTAATGAAAAACTGTTTTTT.

This clonotype appeared many times. The rearrangement joins TRBV5-1 to TRBJ2-7, with 8 bases lining up with TRBD2. V lost 4 bases, J lost 5 bases, and 5 bases stayed unmatched. CDR1 and CDR2 (germline): SGHRS, YFSETQ. CDR3 length: 13 amino acids. The CDR3: CASSAGGSHEQYF. The DNA for the CDR3 is TGCGCCAGCAGCGCGGGGGGTTCCCACGAGCAGTACTTC.

This clonotype was counted ten times or more. This chain joins TRBV11-2 and TRBJ2-7; D uncertain. The CDR3 length is 15 residues. Germline V gives CDR1 SGHAT, CDR2 FQNNGV. Trimming took 0 bases from V and 3 from J, leaving 12 bases between them. DNA for the CDR3: TGTGCCAGCAGCTTAGATCTTGTCTTGGGCTACGAGCAGTACTTC. Encoded protein: CASSLDLVLGYEQYF.

This chain links TRBV27 with TRBJ1-5; the D gene is possibly TRBD1 (5 bases). The germline V gene has CDR1 MNHEY and CDR2 SMNVEV (reference sequence). This CDR3 comprises 12 residues. V shed 10 bases and J shed 9 bases, with 16 bases lying between them. The CDR3 spells CATAQPTGPQHF. DNA of the CDR3: TGTGCCACCGCGCAGCCTACAGGGCCCCAGCATTTT.